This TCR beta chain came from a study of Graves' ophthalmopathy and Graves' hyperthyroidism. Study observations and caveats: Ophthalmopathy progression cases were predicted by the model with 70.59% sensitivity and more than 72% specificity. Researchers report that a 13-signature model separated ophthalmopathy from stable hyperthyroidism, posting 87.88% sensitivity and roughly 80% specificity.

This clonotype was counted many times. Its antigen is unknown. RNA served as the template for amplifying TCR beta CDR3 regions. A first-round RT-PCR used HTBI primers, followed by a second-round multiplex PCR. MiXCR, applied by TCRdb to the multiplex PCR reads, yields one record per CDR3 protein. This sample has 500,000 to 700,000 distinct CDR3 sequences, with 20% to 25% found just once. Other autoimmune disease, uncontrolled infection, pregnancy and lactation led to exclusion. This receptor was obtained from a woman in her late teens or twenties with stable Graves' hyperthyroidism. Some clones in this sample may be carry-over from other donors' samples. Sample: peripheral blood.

CDR3 sequence reads: CSVDRPKETQYF. The CDR3 bases are TGCAGCGTTGATCGGCCTAAAGAGACCCAGTACTTC. The rearrangement links TRBV29-1 to TRBJ2-5; D not certain. CDR1 SQVTM and CDR2 ANQGSEA come from the germline V gene. The CDR3 sequence is 12 residues long. The germline V and J ends were trimmed by 3 bases and 3 bases, with 8 bases remaining between them.